Below, 15 T cell receptor beta chains from the same sample are listed, as sequenced in a study of CD8 T cells in Susac syndrome. RNA, at about 0.45 to 1 ug, was reverse transcribed with random hexamers. MiXCR was run by TCRdb on the immunoSEQ multiplex PCR reads, yielding one entry per CDR3 protein. The sample carries around 160,000 distinct CDR3 sequences, just over 90% recorded once. The sample was CD4+ T cells from PBMCs. These receptors were taken from a human donor in good health.

The chain uses TRBV9 and TRBJ2-1; 8 nucleotides align to TRBD1. CDR1 is SGDLS, CDR2 YYNGEE, per germline. This CDR3 is built from 16 residues. V lost 4 bases, J lost 10 bases, and 16 bases stayed unmatched. CDR3 DNA sequence: TGTGCCAGCAGCCCCCATGGACAGGGCCGCACCCGAGAGCAGTTCTTC. Protein: CASSPHGQGRTREQFF. Looking up the rest from reference TRBV9 and TRBJ2-1 gives the full variable domain: DSGVTQTPKHLITATGQRVTLRCSPRSGDLSVYWYQQSLDQGLQFLIQYYNGEERAKGNILERFSAQQFPDLHSELNLSSLELGDSALYFCASSPHGQGRTREQFFGPGTRLTVL.

This chain connects TRBV3-1 to TRBJ1-1; D unresolved. CDR1 is LGHDT and CDR2 is YNNKEL in the germline V gene (reference sequence). This CDR3 comprises 15 residues. The ends were cut back, 0 bases at V and 4 bases at J, with 12 bases in the middle. The CDR3 sequence: CASSQDGQSRTEAFF. CDR3 nucleotide sequence: TGTGCCAGCAGCCAAGATGGGCAAAGTCGCACTGAAGCTTTCTTT.

This sequence joins TRBV18 and TRBJ1-1; no clear D. CDR3 length: 11 amino acids. CDR1 is KGHSH, CDR2 LQKENI, per germline. V lost 6 bases to trimming and J lost 6 bases, with 8 bases between them. The CDR3 spells CASSTRSEAFF. CDR3 nucleotide sequence: TGTGCCAGCTCGACCAGATCTGAAGCTTTCTTT.

The rearrangement joins TRBV4-1 to TRBJ1-5; D uncertain. This CDR3 is 15 amino acids long. The V gene's germline CDR1 is MGHRA and CDR2 YSYEKL. V was cut by 2 bases and J by 2 bases, with 10 bases left in between. The CDR3 nucleotides are TGCGCCAGCAGCCAAAGGACCGACGGCAATCAGCCCCAGCATTTT. Encoded protein: CASSQRTDGNQPQHF.

This clonotype was picked up one time. The gene calls are TRBV18 and TRBJ2-1; the D is unclear. The CDR3 has 14 amino acids. The germline V gene encodes CDR1 KGHSH and CDR2 LQKENI. The V end was cut by 0 bases, the J end by 8 bases, with 11 bases between. The CDR3 protein is CASSPPSGMDEQFF. The CDR3 DNA is TGTGCCAGCTCACCACCGTCGGGTATGGATGAGCAGTTCTTC.

The J gene is TRBJ1-1, the V gene TRBV6-1; no firm D call. The length of the CDR3 is 13 residues. V lost 1 base to trimming and J lost 7 bases, with 10 bases between them. Germline V gives CDR1 MNHNS, CDR2 SASEGT. CDR3 region: CASSEGVRLEAFF. The CDR3 nucleotides read TGTGCCAGCAGTGAAGGTGTGAGGCTTGAAGCTTTCTTT.

The CDR3 is CASSPQWADETQYF. CDR3 DNA sequence: TGTGCCAGCAGCCCCCAGTGGGCCGATGAGACCCAGTACTTC. The V call is TRBV3-1, the J call TRBJ2-5; the D is unclear. The CDR3 totals 14 residues. With 4 bases removed from V and 5 bases from J, the gap between germline ends came to 14 bases. Germline values: CDR1 LGHDT, CDR2 YNNKEL (reference sequence).

The chain employs TRBV10-2 and TRBJ1-1; D ambiguous. In germline, CDR1 is WSHSY, CDR2 SAAADI. The length of the CDR3 is 14 residues. V was shortened by 3 bases and J by 6 bases, with 14 bases between the two germline ends. The CDR3 loop reads CASSDLRRRAEAFF. DNA for the CDR3: TGCGCCAGCAGTGATTTACGAAGGAGGGCTGAAGCTTTCTTT.

The rearrangement links TRBV4-1 to TRBJ2-1; 12 nucleotides match TRBD2. The germline V gene encodes CDR1 MGHRA and CDR2 YSYEKL. The V segment lost 4 bases and the J segment 8 bases; nucleotides outside the gene matches: 6. The CDR3 spans 15 residues. CDR3 DNA sequence: TGCGCCAGCAGCCCGCTAGCGGGGGGGCCAGATGAGCAGTTCTTC. It is translated as CASSPLAGGPDEQFF.

This chain uses TRBV20-1 with TRBJ2-7; tentatively, D is TRBD1 or TRBD2 (5 bases each). Germline CDR1 reads DFQATT; CDR2 reads SNEGSKA (reference sequence). V was trimmed by 5 bases and J by 6 bases, leaving 8 bases between them. This CDR3 comprises 10 residues. Written as DNA, the CDR3 is TGCAGTGCTGCGAGGGGCGAGCAGTACTTC. As protein: CSAARGEQYF.

The genes are TRBV20-1 and TRBJ2-3, with D possibly matching TRBD1 (5 bases). Germline lookup yields CDR1 DFQATT and CDR2 SNEGSKA (reference sequence). The CDR3 is made up of 11 amino acids. V dropped 6 bases and J dropped 6 bases, with 10 bases sitting between them. This chain's CDR3 is CSASRQDTQYF. The DNA for the CDR3 is TGCAGTGCCAGCAGACAGGATACGCAGTATTTT.

The rearrangement uses TRBV11-2 and TRBJ2-1; possibly TRBD1 for D (6 bases). The germline V gene encodes CDR1 SGHAT and CDR2 FQNNGV. Trimming took 4 bases from V and 5 from J, leaving 12 bases between them. The CDR3 runs to 14 residues. Here the CDR3 DNA reads TGTGCCAGCAGCTCCTATACAGGGAACAATGAGCAGTTCTTC. This gives the protein CASSSYTGNNEQFF.

In nucleotides, the CDR3 is TGTGCCAGCAGCCAAGATCGGGGGTTTGAAGCTTTCTTT. It translates to CASSQDRGFEAFF. The chain couples TRBV3-1 to TRBJ1-1; tentatively, D is TRBD1 (5 bases). Trimming stripped 0 bases from V and 7 bases from J, with 9 bases between. CDR3 size: 13 residues. Germline V gene lookup returns CDR1 LGHDT and CDR2 YNNKEL (reference sequence).

V and J are TRBV14 and TRBJ1-4; tentatively, D is TRBD1 (5 bases). This CDR3 region has 14 residues. Trimming left V 4 bases short and J 3 bases short, with 9 bases between. The germline CDR1 and CDR2 sequences are SGHDN and FVKESK. CDR3 sequence reads: CASSPRAANEKLFF. CDR3 bases: TGTGCCAGCAGCCCCAGGGCGGCTAATGAAAAACTGTTTTTT.

The chain uses TRBV5-1 and TRBJ1-1, with D hard to call. V was trimmed by 4 bases and J by 5 bases, leaving 12 bases between them. The germline V gene encodes CDR1 SGHRS and CDR2 YFSETQ. This CDR3 comprises 13 residues. The CDR3 reads CASSPAVGTEAFF. Here the CDR3 DNA reads TGCGCCAGCAGCCCTGCGGTGGGGACTGAAGCTTTCTTT.